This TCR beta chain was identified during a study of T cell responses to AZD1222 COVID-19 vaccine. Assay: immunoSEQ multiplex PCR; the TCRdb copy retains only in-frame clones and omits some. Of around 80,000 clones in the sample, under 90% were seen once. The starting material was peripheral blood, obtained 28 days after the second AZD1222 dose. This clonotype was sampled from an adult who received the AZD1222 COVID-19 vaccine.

This CDR3 reads CASSVGDNEQFF. DNA of the CDR3: TGTGCCAGCAGCGTAGGCGACAATGAGCAGTTCTTC. The chain couples TRBV9 to TRBJ2-1, with unresolved D. Germline V lookup: CDR1 SGDLS, CDR2 YYNGEE. V lost 0 bases and J 5 bases, leaving 3 bases between the germline ends. The CDR3 is 12 amino acids.